This passage covers 20 T cell receptor beta chains from one sample sequenced in a study of ipilimumab plus nivolumab after autologous stem cell transplantation. Only in-frame clones appear in the TCRdb table, and some are missing; sequencing was by immunoSEQ multiplex PCR. The sample holds about 83,000 clones, 83% seen once. Here the sequenced sample was PBMCs, taken in a trial of ipilimumab plus nivolumab as post-transplant consolidation. These receptors all stem from a male donor with diffuse large B-cell lymphoma.

The genes are TRBV14 and TRBJ2-7; D not certain. Germline CDR1 SGHDN, CDR2 FVKESK. The CDR3 runs 11 residues. The V gene lost 4 bases and the J gene lost 6 bases, with 7 bases spanning the gap. The CDR3 loop is CASSRLREQYF. For the CDR3, the DNA is TGTGCCAGCAGCCGCCTCCGCGAGCAGTACTTC.

V and J are TRBV7-2 and TRBJ1-2; TRBD1 is a possible D gene (6 bases). The CDR3 has 12 residues. V was cut by 5 bases and J by 4 bases, with 8 bases left in between. Germline V CDR1 and CDR2: SGHTA, FQGNSA. CDR3 sequence: CASSRDTYGYTF. Here the CDR3 DNA reads TGTGCCAGCAGCAGGGACACCTATGGCTACACCTTC.

The V and J genes are TRBV5-1 and TRBJ2-2; D ambiguous. Germline V CDR1 and CDR2: SGHRS, YFSETQ. The CDR3 is made up of 13 amino acids. The V end lost 6 bases, the J end lost 0 bases, and 6 bases lay between the germline ends. The CDR3 loop reads CASTLANTGELFF. For the CDR3, the DNA is TGCGCCAGCACTCTAGCGAACACCGGGGAGCTGTTTTTT.

The genes are TRBV5-1 and TRBJ2-5; maybe TRBD2 (6 bases). Germline lookup yields CDR1 SGHRS and CDR2 YFSETQ. Between the trimmed V and J ends, which lost 5 bases and 9 bases, there was a span of 14 bases. This CDR3 region has 12 residues. CDR3 DNA sequence: TGCGCCAGCAGTAATCAGGGCGGGGCCCAGTACTTC. The encoded protein is CASSNQGGAQYF.

The chain combines TRBV19 with TRBJ1-1, with D uncertain. The CDR3 contains 15 residues. Germline CDR1 and CDR2: LNHDA and SQIVND (reference sequence). Trimming stripped 7 bases from V and 1 base from J, with 16 bases between. The CDR3 DNA reads TGTGCCAGTACCATCGAAAGTGGCGGGAACACTGAAGCTTTCTTT. It specifies CASTIESGGNTEAFF.

This clone is deemed medium-sized (0.01 to 0.1%). The CDR3: CASSDLGEGTDTQYF. The CDR3 DNA is TGTGCCAGCAGTGATCTGGGGGAAGGCACAGATACGCAGTATTTT. The rearrangement joins TRBV2 to TRBJ2-3, with D possibly being TRBD1 or TRBD2 (5 bases each). The germline gives CDR1 SNHLY, CDR2 FYNNEI. The CDR3 runs 15 residues. V lost 3 bases and J lost 1, with 11 bases in between. Full variable domain (remainder filled in from reference TRBV2 and TRBJ2-3): EPEVTQTPSHQVTQMGQEVILRCVPISNHLYFYWYRQILGQKVEFLVSFYNNEISEKSEIFDDQFSVERPDGSNFTLKIRSTKLEDSAMYFCASSDLGEGTDTQYFGPGTRLTVL.

The genes are TRBV14 and TRBJ1-2; 8 bases map to TRBD1. The CDR3 consists of 12 residues. Germline lookup yields CDR1 SGHDN and CDR2 FVKESK. Trimming took 4 bases from V and 6 from J; bases not matched to a gene: 1. As DNA, the CDR3 is TGTGCCAGCAGCCCACAGGGGGATGGCTACACCTTC. Its protein is CASSPQGDGYTF.

The chain couples TRBV13 to TRBJ2-2; 8 bases line up with TRBD2. Per germline, CDR1 PRHDT and CDR2 FYEKMQ (reference sequence). After removal of 4 bases from V and 2 bases from J, the junction contained 3 bases not matched to a gene. CDR3 length: 15 residues. DNA of the CDR3: TGTGCCAGCAGCTACGGGGGGGGCAACACCGGGGAGCTGTTTTTT. This codes for CASSYGGGNTGELFF.

This clone was detected once. The rearrangement uses TRBV7-2 and TRBJ2-7; 8 positions agree with TRBD1. There are 15 residues in the CDR3. V was clipped by 4 bases and J by 4 bases; unmatched bases: 9. Looked up from germline, CDR1 is SGHTA and CDR2 is FQGNSA. CDR3 region: CASSSGQGRGYEQYF. CDR3 nucleotide sequence: TGTGCCAGCAGCTCCGGACAGGGCCGAGGATACGAGCAGTACTTC.

This sequence joins TRBV14 and TRBJ1-2; 7 positions agree with TRBD1. Germline CDR1 and CDR2: SGHDN and FVKESK. J was trimmed by 8 bases and V by 1 base; bases with no gene match: 4. The CDR3 has 13 residues. The CDR3 loop is CASSQVPRGGYTF. The CDR3 coding sequence is TGTGCCAGCAGCCAAGTACCCAGGGGGGGCTACACCTTC.

The chain links TRBV4-3 to TRBJ2-7; TRBD1 or TRBD2 may be the D gene (7 bases each). Germline CDR1 is LGHNA and CDR2 is YSLEER. Trimming removed 0 bases from V and 7 bases from J, with 22 bases in between. This CDR3 spans 17 amino acids. This CDR3 is CASSQDALIGTAGEQYF. The CDR3 bases are TGCGCCAGCAGCCAAGACGCCCTAATCGGGACAGCGGGGGAGCAGTACTTC.

The chain is built from TRBV7-8 and TRBJ2-5, with unresolved D. The CDR3 runs 14 residues. From germline, CDR1 is SGHVS and CDR2 FQNEAQ. V was shortened by 1 base and J by 5 bases, with 11 bases between the two germline ends. The CDR3 bases are TGTGCCAGCAGCTTAGTGGTGGAGCGTGAGACCCAGTACTTC. It yields the protein CASSLVVERETQYF.

A single count supports this clone. V gene TRBV5-6 combines with J gene TRBJ1-6, with 9 nucleotides matching TRBD1. There are 17 residues in the CDR3. Trimming cost V 3 bases and J 8 bases; bases outside gene matches: 12. Germline V gene data show CDR1 as SGHDT and CDR2 as YYEEEE. The CDR3 DNA sequence: TGTGCCAGCAGCTGGAACGCGGGACAGGGCCTGGATTCACCCCTCCACTTT. Translating it yields CASSWNAGQGLDSPLHF.

The chain employs TRBV19 and TRBJ1-2; 7 bases agree with TRBD1. V shed 8 bases, J shed 0 bases, and the junction held 9 bases outside the gene matches. The CDR3 is 15 amino acids. Germline CDR1 LNHDA, CDR2 SQIVND (reference sequence). CDR3 amino acids: CASGTVKMANYGYTF. CDR3 DNA sequence: TGTGCCAGTGGGACAGTCAAAATGGCTAACTATGGCTACACCTTC.

The rearrangement uses TRBV5-1 and TRBJ2-5, with D unresolved. Trimming shortened V by 3 bases and J by 4 bases, and 10 bases separated the two germline ends. Germline CDR1 reads SGHRS; CDR2 reads YFSETQ. This CDR3 has 13 amino acids. DNA for the CDR3: TGCGCCAGCAGCTGGACCCAAGGAGAGACCCAGTACTTC. This gives the protein CASSWTQGETQYF.

The genes are TRBV6-6 and TRBJ1-2; tentatively, D is TRBD1 (5 bases). Germline values: CDR1 MNHNY, CDR2 SVGAGI (reference sequence). CDR3 size: 13 residues. The V end was cut by 10 bases, the J end by 4 bases, with 16 bases between. The CDR3 DNA reads TGTGCCACAAGCAGGGAAAAAATCTATGGCTACACCTTC. Translating gives CATSREKIYGYTF.

This clone has a handful of counts. This chain links TRBV2 with TRBJ1-6; D remains ambiguous. Germline CDR1 reads SNHLY; CDR2 reads FYNNEI. V shed 4 bases and J shed 6 bases, with 10 bases lying between them. This CDR3 is built from 14 residues. The DNA of the CDR3 is TGTGCCAGCAGTGCTATCAACGGTAATTCACCCCTCCACTTT. Translation gives CASSAINGNSPLHF.

This chain joins TRBV5-8 and TRBJ2-3; D not certain. This CDR3 contains 13 residues. CDR1 is SGHTS, CDR2 YDEGEE, per germline. Deletions cut 3 bases from V and 5 bases from J, with 10 bases between. As DNA, the CDR3 is TGTGCCAGCAGCTCACTGAGGAGAGATACGCAGTATTTT. Protein product: CASSSLRRDTQYF.

The chain carries TRBV29-1 and TRBJ1-6, with D tentatively TRBD1 (5 bases). The CDR3 has 13 residues. Germline V CDR1 and CDR2: SQVTM, ANQGSEA. V was trimmed by 0 bases and J by 9 bases, leaving 9 bases between them. The CDR3 DNA sequence: TGCAGCGTTGAAGAGACAGAAGGTTCACCCCTCCACTTT. This codes for CSVEETEGSPLHF.

CDR3 loop: CASSEVRDRSRAYEQYF. CDR3 bases: TGTGCCAGCAGTGAAGTGAGGGACAGGTCAAGAGCCTACGAGCAGTACTTC. J is TRBJ2-7 and V is TRBV6-1, with 8 positions matching TRBD1. The junction had 10 bases not matched to a gene; V was cut back by 1 base and J by 2 bases. The length of the CDR3 is 17 residues. The germline gives CDR1 MNHNS, CDR2 SASEGT.